The 15 T cell receptor beta chains reported below all come from one sample, sequenced in a study of Graves' ophthalmopathy and Graves' hyperthyroidism. For repertoire sequencing, the TCR beta CDR3 regions were amplified from RNA transcripts. First-round RT-PCR with HTBI primers preceded a second-round multiplex PCR. Each CDR3 protein gets one entry after TCRdb re-called the multiplex PCR reads with MiXCR. This repertoire shows approximately 380,000 distinct CDR3 sequences, 20% to 25% found once; its top ten account for more than 2.5%. Sequencing was performed on peripheral blood. The origin of the receptors is a woman under 30 with stable Graves' hyperthyroidism.

This clonotype was seen at least ten times. V gene TRBV28 combines with J gene TRBJ2-6, with D perhaps TRBD2 (5 bases). Germline lookup yields CDR1 MDHEN and CDR2 SYDVKM. V lost 0 bases, J lost 4 bases, and 16 bases lay in between. The CDR3 covers 18 residues. CDR3 DNA sequence: TGTGCCAGCAGTTTATGGGTCCCTAGCCGCCTGGGGGCCAACGTCCTGACTTTC. Protein: CASSLWVPSRLGANVLTF. The full variable domain, in which reference TRBV28 and TRBJ2-6 provide the parts outside the CDR3, is DVKVTQSSRYLVKRTGEKVFLECVQDMDHENMFWYRQDPGLGLRLIYFSYDVKMKEKGDIPEGYSVSREKKERFSLILESASTNQTSMYLCASSLWVPSRLGANVLTFGAGSRLTVL.

The chain links TRBV9 to TRBJ2-2; D might be TRBD2 (6 bases). This CDR3 contains 17 residues. The V gene lost 0 bases and the J gene lost 1 base, with 13 bases spanning the gap. Germline assignment: CDR1 SGDLS and CDR2 YYNGEE. The CDR3 sequence is CASSVGGRLENTGELFF. The CDR3 region has the DNA TGTGCCAGCAGCGTAGGTGGGAGGCTCGAGAACACCGGGGAGCTGTTTTTT.

This clonotype was found many times. V and J are TRBV19 and TRBJ1-1; D is uncertain. V lost 3 bases, J lost 0 bases, and 17 bases lay in between. The CDR3 loop spans 17 amino acids. CDR1 is LNHDA and CDR2 is SQIVND in the germline V gene (reference sequence). Here the CDR3 reads CASSIRASPEVNTEAFF. The CDR3, as DNA: TGTGCCAGTAGTATTAGGGCCAGCCCTGAAGTGAACACTGAAGCTTTCTTT.

This clonotype was detected ten times or more. A much larger clone lies one base from this, so it may be a read error. CDR3 region: CASSLAAGGTYEQYF. The DNA of the CDR3 is TGTGCCAGCAGCTTAGCAGCGGGAGGCACCTACGAGCAGTACTTC. The chain couples TRBV7-2 to TRBJ2-7; 9 positions agree with TRBD2. There are 15 residues in the CDR3. V dropped 0 bases and J dropped 2; count of bases not matched to a gene: 2. CDR1 and CDR2 (germline): SGHTA, FQGNSA.

There are many counts of this clonotype. The V call is TRBV29-1, the J call TRBJ1-1; D is undetermined. Germline V CDR1 and CDR2: SQVTM, ANQGSEA. This CDR3 comprises 13 residues. The germline V and J ends were trimmed by 2 bases and 4 bases, with 11 bases remaining between them. This CDR3 reads CSVEREGATEAFF. In DNA, the CDR3 is TGCAGCGTTGAAAGGGAGGGAGCCACTGAAGCTTTCTTT.

This clonotype was detected ten times or more. This rearrangement joins TRBV20-1 to TRBJ2-7; possibly TRBD2 for D (5 bases). With 0 bases removed from V and 3 bases from J, the gap between germline ends came to 9 bases. Germline V gene lookup returns CDR1 DFQATT and CDR2 SNEGSKA (reference sequence). This CDR3 is 13 amino acids long. CDR3 sequence: CSARDRGNYEQYF. The CDR3 DNA follows: TGCAGTGCTAGAGATCGGGGAAACTACGAGCAGTACTTC.

This clonotype was seen more than once but under ten times. A much larger clone lies one base from this, so it may be a read error. The chain recombines TRBV29-1 with TRBJ1-1; D is perhaps TRBD1 (6 bases). Trimming stripped 7 bases from V and 0 bases from J, with 18 bases between. CDR1 and CDR2 (germline): SQVTM, ANQGSEA. This CDR3 spans 15 amino acids. DNA for the CDR3: TGCAGCGCCAAACAGGGTCGGGGCATGAACACTGAAGCTTTCTTT. As protein: CSAKQGRGMNTEAFF.

This clonotype was observed a single time. At one end the junction does not follow the germline gene, possibly because of a read error. This chain uses TRBV11-2 with TRBJ2-2; a possible D gene is TRBD2 (6 bases). The CDR3 is 15 amino acids. Germline V gives CDR1 SGHAT, CDR2 FQNNGV. CDR3 bases: TGTGCCAGCAGCTTCCGCGCGGGAATATCCGGGGAGCTGTGTTTT. It yields the protein CASSFRAGISGELCF. The full variable domain, in which reference TRBV11-2 and TRBJ2-2 provide the parts outside the CDR3, is EAGVAQSPRYKIIEKRQSVAFWCNPISGHATLYWYQQILGQGPKLLIQFQNNGVVDDSQLPKDRFSAERLKGVDSTLKIQPAKLEDSAVYLCASSFRAGISGELCFGEGSRLTVL.

This clonotype was picked up many times. Here the CDR3 DNA reads TGTGCCAGCAGTTTTAGAGATCGGTGGGGCTACACCTTC. This codes for CASSFRDRWGYTF. V usage is TRBV28 and J usage is TRBJ1-2, with unresolved D. Trimming pared 3 bases from V and 8 bases from J, leaving 13 bases between. Germline assignment: CDR1 MDHEN and CDR2 SYDVKM. This CDR3 has 13 amino acids.

The V and J genes are TRBV9 and TRBJ1-3, with D maybe TRBD1 (5 bases). The CDR3 loop spans 16 amino acids. Trimming removed 4 bases at V and 1 base at J, with 15 bases between. Per the germline V gene, CDR1 is SGDLS and CDR2 is YYNGEE. Here the CDR3 DNA reads TGTGCCAGCAGCAATTCCAGGGAGGAATCTGGAAACACCATATATTTT. It encodes CASSNSREESGNTIYF.

The table lists this clonotype with a count of one. The genes are TRBV9 and TRBJ1-2, with 8 positions matching TRBD1. The CDR3 has 15 residues. The V gene end was trimmed by 0 bases and the J gene end by 5 bases; junction bases not matched to a gene: 6. Germline V CDR1 and CDR2: SGDLS, YYNGEE. CDR3 protein: CASSVDQGAGYGYTF. CDR3 coding DNA: TGTGCCAGCAGCGTAGACCAGGGGGCAGGGTATGGCTACACCTTC.

This clonotype was detected many times. The chain couples TRBV29-1 to TRBJ1-1; D not certain. Germline V gene sequence: CDR1 SQVTM, CDR2 ANQGSEA. Trimming shortened V by 7 bases and J by 4 bases, and 16 bases separated the two germline ends. CDR3 length equals 13 residues. The CDR3 reads CSALGWDSTEAFF. The CDR3 DNA reads as TGCAGCGCCCTGGGCTGGGATTCCACTGAAGCTTTCTTT.

This clonotype was detected ten times or more. This chain joins TRBV2 and TRBJ1-2, with a weak D call TRBD1 (5 bases). This CDR3 contains 14 residues. Germline CDR1 SNHLY, CDR2 FYNNEI. V was clipped by 8 bases and J by 4 bases, with 17 bases between them. CDR3 region: CASSGHPRTYGYTF. CDR3 in DNA: TGTGCCAGCTCCGGACACCCAAGGACCTATGGCTACACCTTC. Combining the CDR3 with reference TRBV2 and TRBJ1-2 gives the whole variable domain EPEVTQTPSHQVTQMGQEVILRCVPISNHLYFYWYRQILGQKVEFLVSFYNNEISEKSEIFDDQFSVERPDGSNFTLKIRSTKLEDSAMYFCASSGHPRTYGYTFGSGTRLTVV.

This clonotype was counted many times. This chain links TRBV6-1 with TRBJ2-7; TRBD1 agrees at 7 bases. This CDR3 has 14 amino acids. With V trimmed by 3 bases and J by 4 bases, 6 bases remained unmatched. In germline, CDR1 is MNHNS, CDR2 SASEGT. The CDR3 protein is CASSESGGRYEQYF. CDR3 nucleotides: TGTGCCAGCAGTGAGTCAGGGGGACGTTACGAGCAGTACTTC.

This clonotype came up many times. The chain links TRBV12-3 or TRBV12-4 to TRBJ1-2, with no clear D. There are 11 residues in the CDR3. Trimming took 5 bases from V and 5 from J, leaving 6 bases between them. The CDR3 DNA sequence: TGTGCCAGCAGTGGACGGTATGGCTACACCTTC. This encodes CASSGRYGYTF.